This entry lists 31 T cell receptor beta chains sequenced from one sample in a study of spatial heterogeneity in lung cancer (dated by TCRdb to 2018 to 2020). Reading the label with the study, this specimen's time point is: sample taken at primary tumor resection. The library was built by means of 5' RACE. The instrument was a NextSeq 500. TCRdb took the public reads, trimmed them with fastp at Q25, ran MiXCR for clone calling and kept in-frame beta chains. A single entry per CDR3 protein holds the most common genes and DNA from its merged rows. In this sample the table shows about 5,900 distinct CDR3 sequences, about a sixth of which occur a single time. Together, the top ten hold about 15% of the sample. These receptors have no identified antigens. What the authors observed across the whole study: The tumor nonsynonymous mutation count correlated with the number of expanded intratumoral alpha and beta TCRs.

The sequenced sample was lung tumor tissue, obtained at surgery. These receptors originate from a male donor with early-stage non-small cell lung cancer.

This clonotype is labeled as medium-sized. The gene calls are TRBV20-1 and TRBJ1-5; 9 positions match TRBD1. After removal of 6 bases from V and 0 bases from J, the junction contained 15 bases not matched to a gene. The CDR3 spans 18 residues. CDR1 is DFQATT, CDR2 SNEGSKA, per germline (reference sequence). CDR3 region: CSAGNRDRVTTSNQPQHF. The CDR3 DNA sequence: TGCAGTGCAGGAAACCGGGACAGGGTTACCACTAGCAATCAGCCCCAGCATTTT.

This clonotype rates as medium-sized (0.01 to 0.1%). V usage is TRBV7-2 and J usage is TRBJ2-3, with 10 bases aligning to TRBD2. Per the germline V gene, CDR1 is SGHTA and CDR2 is FQGNSA. This CDR3 region has 16 residues. The J segment lost 0 bases and the V segment lost 5 bases, leaving 5 bases of the junction unmatched. CDR3 residues: CASSRERGGSTDTQYF. CDR3 coding DNA: TGTGCCAGCAGCCGTGAGCGGGGGGGGAGCACAGATACGCAGTATTTT.

This clonotype is medium-sized by share. The chain has TRBV30 and TRBJ2-7; 8 positions match TRBD2. After removal of 2 bases from V and 3 bases from J, the junction contained 18 bases not matched to a gene. This CDR3 spans 18 amino acids. Germline CDR1 reads GTSNPN; CDR2 reads SVGIG (reference sequence). The CDR3 region has the DNA TGTGCCTGGAGTCTCCCGCGTTCTGTAGCGGGGAACCTCTACGAGCAGTACTTC. Protein: CAWSLPRSVAGNLYEQYF.

The chain uses TRBV28 and TRBJ1-6; D gene ambiguous. CDR1 is MDHEN, CDR2 SYDVKM, per germline. The CDR3 is made up of 13 amino acids. The CDR3 region is CGSGRSYNSPLHF. CDR3 coding DNA: TGTGGTAGCGGACGGAGCTATAATTCACCCCTCCACTTT.

This clonotype is termed medium-sized. CDR3 amino acids: CASRVWTLAGNTIYF. CDR3 DNA: TGTGCCAGCAGAGTTTGGACGTTGGCTGGAAACACCATATATTTT. The chain links TRBV6-2 or TRBV6-3 to TRBJ1-3; no clear D. The CDR3 has 15 residues. V was clipped by 6 bases and J by 2 bases, with 14 bases between them. From germline, CDR1 is MNHEY and CDR2 SVGEGT.

This clonotype is deemed medium-sized (0.01 to 0.1%). V is TRBV28 and J is TRBJ1-4; unclear D gene. The V gene lost 4 bases and the J gene lost 3 bases, with 3 bases spanning the gap. CDR3 length: 12 amino acids. Per the germline V gene, CDR1 is MDHEN and CDR2 is SYDVKM. CDR3 nucleotide sequence: TGTGCCAGCAGTTCCCCTAATGAAAAACTGTTTTTT. It codes for CASSSPNEKLFF.

A single count supports this clonotype. This chain uses TRBV5-6 with TRBJ2-7; the match to TRBD2 covers 9 bases. The CDR3 runs to 14 residues. Losses at the gene ends were 5 bases for V and 3 bases for J; bases not matched to a gene: 6. Germline V gene sequence: CDR1 SGHDT, CDR2 YYEEEE. Here the CDR3 DNA reads TGTGCCAGCAGTCGGACTAGCGTGAGCTACGAGCAGTACTTC. As protein: CASSRTSVSYEQYF.

This clonotype was seen ten or more times. The CDR3: CASSHQGGTGELFF. In DNA form, the CDR3 reads TGTGCCAGCAGCCACCAGGGAGGCACCGGGGAGCTGTTTTTT. This chain uses TRBV7-9 with TRBJ2-2; D may be TRBD2 (6 bases). V was trimmed by 5 bases and J by 4 bases, leaving 11 bases between them. CDR3 length: 14 residues. The germline V gene has CDR1 SEHNR and CDR2 FQNEAQ (reference sequence).

The rearrangement links TRBV5-1 to TRBJ2-7; D gene unclear. With 0 bases removed from V and 0 bases from J, the gap between germline ends came to 4 bases. The CDR3 has 13 residues. Germline V gives CDR1 SGHRS, CDR2 YFSETQ. CDR3 nucleotide sequence: TGCGCCAGCAGCTTGGTATCCTCCTACGAGCAGTACTTC. This translates into CASSLVSSYEQYF.

This clonotype rates as medium-sized. This sequence joins TRBV3-1 and TRBJ2-1, with D possibly TRBD2 on 6 matching bases. In germline, CDR1 is LGHDT, CDR2 YNNKEL (reference sequence). V shed 0 bases and J shed 7 bases, with 7 bases lying between them. This CDR3 contains 13 residues. The CDR3 spells CASSQDGGNEQFF. CDR3 DNA: TGTGCCAGCAGCCAAGACGGGGGAAATGAGCAGTTCTTC.

V and J are TRBV10-3 and TRBJ1-3; D remains unclear. The length of the CDR3 is 13 residues. The germline gives CDR1 ENHRY, CDR2 SYGVKD. V dropped 7 bases and J dropped 0 bases, with 7 bases sitting between them. The CDR3 loop reads CAITGSSGNTIYF. The CDR3 nucleotides read TGTGCCATCACTGGGAGCTCTGGAAACACCATATATTTT.

This chain links TRBV5-1 with TRBJ1-1, with 8 bases that match TRBD1. The CDR3 is made up of 14 amino acids. V lost 2 bases, J lost 5 bases, and 5 bases stayed unmatched. Germline V gene lookup returns CDR1 SGHRS and CDR2 YFSETQ. The CDR3 nucleotides read TGCGCCAGCAGCTTTTCAACAGGGGGAACTGAAGCTTTCTTT. It codes for CASSFSTGGTEAFF.

This clonotype was counted many times. V gene TRBV6-2 or TRBV6-3 combines with J gene TRBJ1-2, with D perhaps TRBD1 (5 bases). The V end was cut by 2 bases, the J end by 2 bases, with 6 bases between. Germline CDR1 reads MNHEY; CDR2 reads SVGEGT. CDR3 length: 13 residues. This CDR3 is CASSYRDNYGYTF. The CDR3 region has the DNA TGTGCCAGCAGTTACCGGGACAACTATGGCTACACCTTC.

This clonotype was seen repeatedly, ten times or more. The chain combines TRBV2 with TRBJ2-1; D might be TRBD1 (6 bases). The CDR3 is made up of 13 amino acids. Germline V CDR1 and CDR2: SNHLY, FYNNEI. V lost 6 bases to trimming and J lost 7 bases, with 13 bases between them. CDR3 DNA sequence: TGTGCCAGCAGCTGGACGAGGGGGAATGAGCAGTTCTTC. Encoded protein: CASSWTRGNEQFF.

In its sample, this clonotype is medium-sized. The V call is TRBV4-1, the J call TRBJ2-2; tentative D call: TRBD1 (7 bases). The V end was cut by 6 bases, the J end by 4 bases, with 15 bases between. This CDR3 has 15 residues. Germline V gene sequence: CDR1 MGHRA, CDR2 YSYEKL. The CDR3 spells CASRQAGQITGELFF. Written as DNA, the CDR3 is TGCGCCAGCAGGCAGGCGGGACAGATCACCGGGGAGCTGTTTTTT.

At least ten counts were recorded for this clonotype. The chain combines TRBV5-1 with TRBJ1-1; the D is unclear. The CDR3 contains 15 residues. Germline-derived CDR1 and CDR2 are SGHRS and YFSETQ. The V end lost 1 base, the J end lost 0 bases, and 10 bases lay between the germline ends. DNA of the CDR3: TGCGCCAGCAGCTTGTGGGCGGCACTGAACACTGAAGCTTTCTTT. Translation: CASSLWAALNTEAFF. Together with reference TRBV5-1 and TRBJ1-1, the CDR3 gives the full variable domain: KAGVTQTPRYLIKTRGQQVTLSCSPISGHRSVSWYQQTPGQGLQFLFEYFSETQRNKGNFPGRFSGRQFSNSRSEMNVSTLELGDSALYLCASSLWAALNTEAFFGQGTRLTVV.

In its sample, this clonotype ranks as medium-sized (0.01 to 0.1%). This chain links TRBV28 with TRBJ1-5, with TRBD1 matching over 12 bases. The CDR3 covers 17 residues. Germline assignment: CDR1 MDHEN and CDR2 SYDVKM. V shed 6 bases, J shed 6 bases, and the junction held 12 bases outside the gene matches. The CDR3 protein is CASRPSGTGGLRQPQHF. CDR3 sequence (DNA): TGTGCCAGCAGACCTTCTGGGACAGGGGGCCTTCGTCAGCCCCAGCATTTT.

By share, this clonotype ranks as medium-sized. The rearrangement links TRBV4-3 to TRBJ1-3, with D tentatively TRBD1 (5 bases). Germline lookup yields CDR1 LGHNA and CDR2 YSLEER. The CDR3 has 14 amino acids. Trimming took 3 bases from V and 7 from J, leaving 13 bases between them. The CDR3 sequence is CASSQGGVTNTIYF. The CDR3, as DNA: TGCGCCAGCAGCCAGGGAGGGGTTACGAACACCATATATTTT.

Sample share makes this clonotype medium-sized. The genes are TRBV6-5 and TRBJ1-1, with D hard to call. CDR3 length: 15 amino acids. From germline, CDR1 is MNHEY and CDR2 SVGAGI. V gave up 2 bases and J gave up 6 bases, with 16 bases separating them. CDR3 sequence: CASSYARASFAEAFF. CDR3 in DNA: TGTGCCAGCAGTTACGCGAGGGCGTCTTTCGCTGAAGCTTTCTTT.

There are many counts of this clonotype. The chain links TRBV20-1 to TRBJ2-1, with D perhaps matching TRBD2 (6 bases). The CDR3 runs to 12 residues. Trimming removed 7 bases at V and 13 bases at J, with 20 bases between. Per germline, CDR1 DFQATT and CDR2 SNEGSKA (reference sequence). The CDR3: CSVQTGLFNQFF. In DNA form, the CDR3 reads TGCAGTGTCCAAACGGGACTTTTTAATCAGTTCTTC.

The V gene is TRBV7-9, the J gene TRBJ2-3, with 8 bases identical to TRBD2. Germline V lookup: CDR1 SEHNR, CDR2 FQNEAQ (reference sequence). This CDR3 contains 17 residues. The junction had 11 bases not matched to a gene; V was cut back by 5 bases and J by 1 base. DNA of the CDR3: TGTGCCAGCAGCCGCCCGGGGGGGCGGCTGGGCACAGATACGCAGTATTTT. Its translation: CASSRPGGRLGTDTQYF.

Within the sample, this clonotype is medium-sized. The rearrangement joins TRBV13 to TRBJ2-5, with TRBD2 matching over 10 bases. Unmatched junction bases numbered 2, after V lost 2 bases and J lost 5 bases. CDR3 length: 14 residues. Germline V gene sequence: CDR1 PRHDT, CDR2 FYEKMQ (reference sequence). The CDR3 DNA is TGTGCCAGCAGCTTAAGCGGGGGGGCGGAGACCCAGTACTTC. Encoded protein: CASSLSGGAETQYF.

This clonotype is medium-sized by share. The chain is built from TRBV20-1 and TRBJ2-7; 7 bases agree with TRBD2. From germline, CDR1 is DFQATT and CDR2 SNEGSKA (reference sequence). The length of the CDR3 is 15 residues. V shed 8 bases, J shed 0 bases, and the junction held 13 bases outside the gene matches. CDR3 nucleotide sequence: TGCAGTTGGGGAGGGATAGCCGAAAGCTCCTACGAGCAGTACTTC. Its protein is CSWGGIAESSYEQYF.

This clonotype was seen more than once but under ten times. V usage is TRBV7-3 and J usage is TRBJ1-6; 7 nucleotides agree with TRBD1. Germline CDR1 reads SGHTA; CDR2 reads FQGTGA. V lost 4 bases to trimming and J lost 4 bases; unmatched junction nucleotides: 1. This CDR3 has 14 residues. In DNA, the CDR3 is TGTGCCAGCAGCTCGACAGGGTATAATTCACCCCTCCACTTT. This sequence encodes CASSSTGYNSPLHF.

This clonotype is medium-sized. The rearrangement uses TRBV2 and TRBJ2-7; D might be TRBD2 (5 bases). V lost 10 bases to trimming and J lost 0 bases, with 16 bases between them. The CDR3 is 14 residues long. CDR1 and CDR2 (germline): SNHLY, FYNNEI. CDR3 in amino acids: CAISDGETSYEQYF. The CDR3 nucleotides read TGTGCCATATCGGACGGGGAAACCTCCTACGAGCAGTACTTC. Looking up the rest from reference TRBV2 and TRBJ2-7 gives the full variable domain: EPEVTQTPSHQVTQMGQEVILRCVPISNHLYFYWYRQILGQKVEFLVSFYNNEISEKSEIFDDQFSVERPDGSNFTLKIRSTKLEDSAMYFCAISDGETSYEQYFGPGTRLTVT.

This clonotype is deemed medium-sized. The chain carries TRBV10-3 and TRBJ1-5; D ambiguous. In germline, CDR1 is ENHRY, CDR2 SYGVKD. Trimming removed 10 bases at V and 2 bases at J, with 12 bases between. The CDR3 contains 13 residues. In DNA, the CDR3 is TGTGCCAGTCAAGATAGTGGCAATCAGCCCCAGCATTTT. It encodes CASQDSGNQPQHF.

This clonotype counts as medium-sized. V usage is TRBV6-2 or TRBV6-3 and J usage is TRBJ1-5; D uncertain. The CDR3 is made up of 15 amino acids. CDR1 MNHEY and CDR2 SVGEGT come from the germline V gene. V gave up 0 bases and J gave up 3 bases, with 9 bases separating them. CDR3 region: CASSYSGSLNQPQHF. In nucleotides, the CDR3 is TGTGCCAGCAGTTACTCGGGGAGTCTCAATCAGCCCCAGCATTTT.

The rearrangement joins TRBV7-8 to TRBJ2-2; TRBD1 is a possible D gene (6 bases). The CDR3 spans 15 residues. Trimming pared 0 bases from V and 5 bases from J, leaving 10 bases between. CDR1 SGHVS and CDR2 FQNEAQ come from the germline V gene. The CDR3 spells CASSLAPGETGELFF. Written as DNA, the CDR3 is TGTGCCAGCAGCTTAGCGCCAGGGGAGACCGGGGAGCTGTTTTTT.

In its sample, this clonotype is large (0.1 to 1%). This chain connects TRBV20-1 to TRBJ2-1; D remains ambiguous. Trimming left V 6 bases short and J 12 bases short, with 15 bases between. Germline V gene data show CDR1 as DFQATT and CDR2 as SNEGSKA (reference sequence). The CDR3 is made up of 11 amino acids. The CDR3 here is CSAPFGPLQFF. The CDR3 DNA is TGCAGTGCCCCTTTTGGGCCTCTGCAGTTCTTC.

The chain is built from TRBV20-1 and TRBJ2-3; 8 bases fit TRBD1. This CDR3 region has 14 residues. The ends lost 2 bases at V and 4 bases at J; junction bases unmatched: 5. Germline CDR1 and CDR2: DFQATT and SNEGSKA (reference sequence). This CDR3 is CSARNRGTADTQYF. As DNA, the CDR3 is TGCAGTGCTAGAAACAGGGGGACGGCAGATACGCAGTATTTT.

This clonotype was picked up many times. The J gene is TRBJ1-1, the V gene TRBV5-1, with D unclear. CDR1 is SGHRS, CDR2 YFSETQ, per germline. The CDR3 is 16 amino acids. Between the trimmed V and J ends, which lost 9 bases and 4 bases, there was a span of 25 bases. The CDR3 reads CANGASSLAAATEAFF. The CDR3 coding sequence is TGCGCCAACGGAGCGTCATCCTTGGCCGCGGCCACTGAAGCTTTCTTT. Combining the CDR3 with reference TRBV5-1 and TRBJ1-1 gives the whole variable domain KAGVTQTPRYLIKTRGQQVTLSCSPISGHRSVSWYQQTPGQGLQFLFEYFSETQRNKGNFPGRFSGRQFSNSRSEMNVSTLELGDSALYLCANGASSLAAATEAFFGQGTRLTVV.